This entry is about one T cell receptor (beta chain). The antigen is unknown. The sample belongs to a study of CD4 T cells in relation to SARS-CoV-2 and coronaviruses. Turning to the study itself: PBMCs were cultured with antigen for roughly nine days before TCR beta sequencing. Controls used an HIV-1 Nef peptide pool or no peptide.

Before the COVID-19 pandemic, during about 2010-2018, CD4+ T cells were taken from unexposed donors. Isolation of CD4+ T cells took place after about 9 days in culture. Cultures received half-medium IL-2 refreshes on days 3 and 7. Here immunoSEQ multiplex PCR was the method, and the copy in TCRdb shows in-frame clones only, minus some. The sample comprises almost 30,000 clones, about three quarters of which are singletons, and about 15% rests with the top ten. The ends were cut back, 10 bases at V and 6 bases at J, with 12 bases in the middle. CDR1 MNHEY and CDR2 SVGAGI come from the germline V gene. CDR3 length: 11 amino acids. The study, taken as a whole, reports: Roughly three fifths of donors had memory CD4+ clonotypes crossrecognizing SARS-CoV-2 and common cold coronavirus spike.

The TCR originated in a human donor in good health. V gene TRBV6-5 combines with J gene TRBJ1-1; D is possibly TRBD1 (5 bases). Material for sequencing was CD4+ T cells from PBMCs, cultured in vitro. CDR3 region: CATRGVAEAFF. The CDR3 coding sequence is TGTGCCACCCGGGGGGTCGCTGAAGCTTTCTTT.